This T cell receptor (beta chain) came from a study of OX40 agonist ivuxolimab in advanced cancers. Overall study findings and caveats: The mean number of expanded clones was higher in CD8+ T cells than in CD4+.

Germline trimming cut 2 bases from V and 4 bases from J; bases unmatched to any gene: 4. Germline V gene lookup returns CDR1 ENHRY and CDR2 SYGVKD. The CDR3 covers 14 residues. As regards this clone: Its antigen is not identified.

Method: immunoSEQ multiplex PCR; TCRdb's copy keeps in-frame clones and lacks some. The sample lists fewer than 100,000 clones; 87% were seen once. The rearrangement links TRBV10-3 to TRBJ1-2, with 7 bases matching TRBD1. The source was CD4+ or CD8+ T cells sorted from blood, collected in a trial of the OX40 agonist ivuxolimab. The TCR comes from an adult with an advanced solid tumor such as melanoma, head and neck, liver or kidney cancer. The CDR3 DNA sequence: TGTGCCATCAGTGAGGAACAGGGGACCTATGGCTACACCTTC. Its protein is CAISEEQGTYGYTF.